This TCR beta chain came from a study of spatial heterogeneity in lung cancer (dated 2019 in TCRdb). Study-wide context: More beta-chain than alpha-chain transcripts were consistently detected, likely reflecting higher beta-chain transcript abundance. In the raw uncorrected reads, each unique combination of TCR and UMI appeared more than ten times on average. Nonsynonymous mutation counts, determined by whole-exome sequencing of tumor tissue, were related to TCR repertoire features. TCR alpha and beta repertoires were quantitatively compared across multiple tumor regions, matched nontumor lung and blood in non-small cell lung cancer. Both alpha and beta chains were TCR-sequenced in samples taken at surgery, namely 220 tumor regions, approximately 66 matched nontumor lung samples and around 53 PBMC samples. General study outcomes and caveats: Confirming at a functional level the hypothesis that regional TCRs recognize regional mutations was considered to require additional single-cell paired TCR alpha and beta sequencing.

The sample's time point label is to be understood as: sample taken at primary tumor resection. Donors were 72 patients with early-stage, untreated non-small cell lung cancer from the lung TRACERx cohort. Whole RNA extracted from tumor and nontumor lung tissue, or from cryopreserved PBMC samples, was used for TCR sequencing without cell sorting. Only patients for whom sufficient RNA was available from at least two tumor regions were selected for TCR sequencing. Before being selected, tumor and adjacent nontumor lung specimens were reviewed by a lung pathologist. Taken from cysteine to phenylalanine, the CDR3 has 14 residues. The only DNA kept is the CDR3, 42 bases in frame from the first base. V drops 4 bases and J drops 1 base, leaving 11 bases in between. Looking up the germline V gene yields CDR1 SGHRS and CDR2 YFSETQ. The library relied on 5' RACE. For sequencing, a NextSeq 500 was employed. To allow correction of PCR and sequencing errors, the TCR library protocol tagged every TCR cDNA molecule with a unique molecular identifier. The study's processing was this. TCR identification, UMI-based error correction and CDR3 extraction were performed with Decombinator tools. TCRs above a frequency of 2 per 1,000, corresponding to the top 1% of the tumor frequency distribution, were defined as expanded. Rényi diversity was computed with the R vegan package after subsampling each repertoire 100 times to 5,000 TCRs. CDR3 similarity networks were built from amino acid triplet string-kernel similarity, with CDR3s being connected when pairwise similarity was above 0.82. TCRdb trimmed public reads at Q25 via fastp, called clones via MiXCR and kept in-frame beta chains. Each entry merges the rows of one CDR3 protein and shows their most common DNA and genes. The V and J calls follow TCRdb's processing rather than the paper's. This sample comprises about 5,800 distinct CDR3 sequences, around 13% of them detected only once. Together, the top ten hold about a fifth of the sample.

This clonotype has a count of ten or more. This receptor's antigen is unknown. The record has no base qualities; no much larger clone is one base away. The TCR sequence derives from a female donor with early-stage non-small cell lung cancer. The chain was built from TRBV5-1 and TRBJ2-5, with TRBD2 as a weak D call on 6 bases. Sequencing used normal lung tissue next to the tumor, obtained at surgery. The CDR3 region: CASSLGTGQETQYF. The sequenced DNA: TGCGCCAGCAGCCTCGGGACTGGCCAAGAGACCCAGTACTTC.